The next 8 T cell receptor beta chains were all read from a single sample in a study of T cells in Graves' hyperthyroidism and ophthalmopathy. The source material, RNA transcripts, was used to amplify TCR beta CDR3 regions. With the HTBI primer set, the TCR CDR3 went through a first round of RT-PCR. TCRdb reprocessed the multiplex PCR reads with MiXCR, giving one entry per CDR3 protein. Altogether around 580,000 distinct CDR3 sequences are present, approximately 15% being singletons, with the ten largest covering 15% to 20%. The material sequenced was blood. All receptors come from a woman younger than 30 with Graves' hyperthyroidism.

This clonotype was seen more than once but under ten times. The CDR3 is CASRPRSGAHNEQFF. CDR3 sequence (DNA): TGTGCCAGCAGACCGCGCAGCGGGGCACACAATGAGCAGTTCTTC. The chain uses TRBV12-3 or TRBV12-4 and TRBJ2-1; 7 bases match TRBD2. Trimming cost V 6 bases and J 5 bases; bases outside gene matches: 10. The CDR3 loop spans 15 amino acids.

This clonotype was seen a few times. The gene calls are TRBV4-1 and TRBJ1-4; no firm D call. The CDR3 consists of 18 residues. Trimming removed 1 base at V and 0 bases at J, with 15 bases between. CDR1 MGHRA and CDR2 YSYEKL come from the germline V gene. CDR3 region: CASSQARGEIATNEKLFF. The CDR3 DNA is TGCGCCAGCAGCCAAGCAAGAGGAGAGATAGCAACTAATGAAAAACTGTTTTTT.

In its sample, this clonotype was seen a few times. The rearrangement links TRBV10-1 to TRBJ2-3; no reliable D call. CDR3 size: 14 residues. Trimming removed 0 bases from V and 0 bases from J, with 4 bases in between. Germline V gene data show CDR1 as WNHNN and CDR2 as SYGVQD (reference sequence). The CDR3 reads CASSESLSTDTQYF. The CDR3 nucleotides read TGCGCCAGCAGTGAGTCCCTCAGCACAGATACGCAGTATTTT.

The V and J genes are TRBV12-3 or TRBV12-4 and TRBJ2-7, with 9 bases fitting TRBD2. CDR3 length: 14 residues. V shed 5 bases, J shed 3 bases, and the junction held 5 bases outside the gene matches. CDR3 amino acids: CASSRLAELYEQYF. The CDR3 DNA follows: TGTGCCAGCAGTAGACTAGCGGAGCTCTACGAGCAGTACTTC.

The sample holds many counts of this clonotype. The chain recombines TRBV12-3 or TRBV12-4 with TRBJ1-2; 9 bases are a match to TRBD1. The CDR3 loop spans 14 amino acids. Trimming removed 10 bases from V and 5 bases from J; junction bases left unmatched: 11. The CDR3 sequence is CAIQGTGFSYGYTF. The CDR3 DNA reads as TGTGCCATCCAGGGGACAGGGTTCAGTTATGGCTACACCTTC.

This clonotype was seen a handful of times. The rearrangement links TRBV19 to TRBJ2-7, with 8 positions matching TRBD2. Losses at the gene ends were 3 bases for V and 5 bases for J; bases not matched to a gene: 6. Germline CDR1 LNHDA, CDR2 SQIVND (reference sequence). The CDR3 has 14 amino acids. The CDR3 DNA reads as TGTGCCAGTAGTATTGTAGCGGGACTCCACGAGCAGTACTTC. Translated, it gives CASSIVAGLHEQYF. Together with reference TRBV19 and TRBJ2-7, the CDR3 gives the full variable domain: DGGITQSPKYLFRKEGQNVTLSCEQNLNHDAMYWYRQDPGQGLRLIYYSQIVNDFQKGDIAEGYSVSREKKESFPLTVTSAQKNPTAFYLCASSIVAGLHEQYFGPGTRLTVT.

This clonotype has ten or more counts. CDR3 sequence: CASSLLPDSKETQYF. The CDR3 DNA follows: TGTGCCAGCAGTTTACTCCCGGACAGCAAAGAGACCCAGTACTTC. This chain uses TRBV12-3 or TRBV12-4 with TRBJ2-5; perhaps TRBD1 as D (6 bases). V dropped 2 bases and J dropped 3 bases, with 13 bases sitting between them. The CDR3 contains 15 residues.

The chain uses TRBV19 and TRBJ2-1; the D gene is possibly TRBD2 (5 bases). Trimming pared 6 bases from V and 6 bases from J, leaving 12 bases between. The length of the CDR3 is 13 residues. Germline V CDR1 and CDR2: LNHDA, SQIVND (reference sequence). The CDR3 loop is CASSPGGVNEQFF. The CDR3 DNA follows: TGTGCCAGTAGCCCTGGAGGAGTCAATGAGCAGTTCTTC.